Following are 10 T cell receptor beta chains from one sample sequenced in a study of regulatory T cells after allogeneic stem cell transplantation. SMARTer RACE cDNA synthesis from RNA preceded amplification of the TCR beta CDR3 region. MiXCR, applied by TCRdb to the 5' RACE reads, yields one record per CDR3 protein. Of fewer than 5,500 distinct CDR3 sequences in the sample, over 95% were seen once. Sequenced here: sorted CD4+ T cells from blood (whether regulatory or conventional is not recorded), sampled 30 days after allogeneic stem cell transplant. The origin of the receptors is a human patient who had an allogeneic stem cell transplant, so the T cells may come from the graft donor.

The chain has TRBV5-1 and TRBJ1-2; perhaps TRBD1 as D (5 bases). Trimming stripped 10 bases from V and 13 bases from J, with 32 bases between. Germline V lookup: CDR1 SGHRS, CDR2 YFSETQ. The CDR3 totals 15 residues. The CDR3 is CAASLREDTDSESTF. The CDR3 region has the DNA TGCGCCGCCAGCTTGAGGGAGGACACGGATTCTGAATCCACCTTC.

CDR3 DNA sequence: TGCGCCGGCCGCCGAACCGCCGGGGCAGGATCCTACGAGCAGTACTTC. It is translated as CAGRRTAGAGSYEQYF. The rearrangement joins TRBV5-1 to TRBJ2-7, with D perhaps TRBD1 or TRBD2 (5 bases each). The germline gives CDR1 SGHRS, CDR2 YFSETQ. This CDR3 contains 16 residues. V gave up 10 bases and J gave up 1 base, with 24 bases separating them.

This chain uses TRBV5-5 with TRBJ1-5; D gene uncertain. CDR1 and CDR2 (germline): SGHKS, YYEKEE (reference sequence). V shed 6 bases and J shed 11 bases, with 33 bases lying between them. CDR3 length: 18 amino acids. The CDR3 DNA follows: TGTGCCAGCACCACGTCCTCGAGGGCAAGGAGTAGCAATCATGCCCAGCATTTT. This codes for CASTTSSRARSSNHAQHF.

Worth noting for this clonotype: The conserved phenylalanine or tryptophan is not found at the CDR3 terminus, so this likely reflects a read error. The rearrangement uses TRBV7-3 and TRBJ2-6; D is possibly TRBD1 or TRBD2 (5 bases each). The germline V gene has CDR1 SGHTA and CDR2 FQGTGA. This CDR3 has 17 residues. The CDR3 DNA sequence: TGTGCCAGCAGCCTGCGCGCCATGGGGGTTGGAGCAAACGACCTGACTTGC. Protein: CASSLRAMGVGANDLTC.

Comments on this clonotype: A junction boundary mismatches the germline segment, possibly from a read error. The V gene is TRBV5-1, the J gene TRBJ2-7, with 8 bases matching TRBD2. Germline CDR1 and CDR2: SGHRS and YFSETQ. The CDR3 has 15 residues. This CDR3 is CAISLLAGSLYAQHF. The CDR3 DNA reads as TGCGCCATCAGCTTGCTAGCGGGTTCTTTGTACGCGCAGCACTTC.

Turning to this clonotype: An end of the junction differs from the germline gene, which may be a read error. The rearrangement links TRBV10-3 to TRBJ2-5, with D perhaps TRBD2 (7 bases). CDR1 and CDR2 (germline): ENHRY, SYGVKD. The CDR3 runs to 14 residues. This CDR3 reads CAISSQRGGEDQYF. Here the CDR3 DNA reads TGTGCTATCAGTTCCCAGAGGGGGGGGGAGGACCAGTACTTC.

As concerns this clonotype: Germline and junction disagree at one end, which may indicate a read error. The chain employs TRBV3-1 and TRBJ2-1; D is undetermined. The CDR3 has 12 amino acids. Looked up from germline, CDR1 is LGHDT and CDR2 is YNNKEL (reference sequence). The CDR3 DNA reads TGCGCCAGAAGCCAAGAGGACAATGAGCAGTTCTTC. Translation: CARSQEDNEQFF.

The V call is TRBV5-5, the J call TRBJ2-1; no reliable D call. From germline, CDR1 is SGHKS and CDR2 YYEKEE (reference sequence). There are 16 residues in the CDR3. With 3 bases removed from V and 2 bases from J, the gap between germline ends came to 15 bases. Here the CDR3 reads CASSCVARGPYNEQFF. In DNA, the CDR3 is TGTGCCAGCAGCTGCGTCGCGCGCGGCCCCTACAATGAGCAGTTCTTC.

The chain uses TRBV18 and TRBJ1-2, with 10 nucleotides matching TRBD1. The CDR3 is 14 amino acids. Germline V gives CDR1 KGHSH, CDR2 LQKENI. V shed 6 bases and J 7 bases; nucleotides not matched to a gene: 8. The CDR3 sequence is CASSSADRGTGYTF. CDR3 DNA sequence: TGTGCCAGCTCTTCAGCGGACAGGGGGACTGGCTACACCTTC.

Regarding this clonotype: Compared with germline, one end of the junction differs, possibly owing to a read error. The chain couples TRBV29-1 to TRBJ2-1, with 8 bases matching TRBD1. The germline gives CDR1 SQVTM, CDR2 ANQGSEA. The CDR3 has 16 amino acids. The CDR3 coding sequence is TGCAGCGTGACCCCCGGGACAGGTGGCTGCTACAGTGAGCAGTTCTTC. Translating it yields CSVTPGTGGCYSEQFF.